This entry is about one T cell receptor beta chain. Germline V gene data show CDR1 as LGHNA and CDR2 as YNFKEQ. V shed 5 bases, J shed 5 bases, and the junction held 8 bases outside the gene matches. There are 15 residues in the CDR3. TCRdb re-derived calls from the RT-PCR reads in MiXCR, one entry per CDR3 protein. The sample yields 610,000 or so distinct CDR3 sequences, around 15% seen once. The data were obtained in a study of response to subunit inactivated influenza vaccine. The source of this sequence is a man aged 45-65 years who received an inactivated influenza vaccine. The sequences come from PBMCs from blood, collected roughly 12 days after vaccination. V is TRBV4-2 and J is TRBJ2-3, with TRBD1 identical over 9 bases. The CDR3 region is CASSAQGAPRDTQYF. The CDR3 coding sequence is TGTGCCAGCAGCGCACAGGGGGCGCCGAGAGATACGCAGTATTTT.